The next 3 T cell receptor beta chains were all read from a single sample in a study of cytomegalovirus exposure and HLA in healthy donors. Here immunoSEQ multiplex PCR was the method, and the copy in TCRdb shows in-frame clones only, minus some. This table holds around 260,000 clones, 80% to 95% found once. The sequencing sample was made of PBMCs. The receptors originated from a woman in her thirties in good health and CMV-seronegative.

The chain has TRBV15 and TRBJ2-3; D gene unclear. This CDR3 contains 16 residues. Germline CDR1 is LNHNV and CDR2 is YYDKDF (reference sequence). Trimming pared 5 bases from V and 2 bases from J, leaving 17 bases between. CDR3: CATSRTTASDTDTQYF. CDR3 nucleotide sequence: TGTGCCACCAGCCGGACGACGGCCTCTGACACAGATACGCAGTATTTT.

J is TRBJ2-2 and V is TRBV13; 8 bases agree with TRBD1. V lost 3 bases, J lost 3 bases, and 3 bases stayed unmatched. There are 15 residues in the CDR3. The germline V gene encodes CDR1 PRHDT and CDR2 FYEKMQ (reference sequence). This CDR3 reads CASSFRGRDTGELFF. As DNA, the CDR3 is TGTGCCAGCAGCTTCAGGGGGCGGGACACCGGGGAGCTGTTTTTT.

The rearrangement joins TRBV6-5 to TRBJ1-2; the D is unclear. CDR1 is MNHEY, CDR2 SVGAGI, per germline. The ends were cut back, 8 bases at V and 2 bases at J, with 15 bases in the middle. The CDR3 runs to 14 residues. CDR3 sequence reads: CASYSEGINYGYTF. The CDR3 DNA sequence: TGTGCCAGCTATTCCGAGGGTATAAACTATGGCTACACCTTC.